Listed below are T cell receptor beta chains from one sample, sequenced in a study of shared clonotypes between healthy human individuals. Assay: immunoSEQ multiplex PCR; the TCRdb copy retains only in-frame clones and omits some. Among about 1,800,000 clones listed, about 95% were seen once. Sequenced input: naive CD8+ T cells sorted from blood. These receptors came from a man aged 18-30 years in good health. Each CDR3 is given with its conserved first and last residue. The order of the fields is J gene, clone size, V gene, CDR3 protein. Only part of the rows carry a size: once, few, many, or a class if the clone is expanded.

j_gene: TRBJ2-1; abundance: -; v_gene: TRBV27; CDR3aa: CASSRLAGGEEQFF
j_gene: TRBJ2-2; abundance: -; v_gene: TRBV27; CDR3aa: CASSHDRVELFF
j_gene: TRBJ1-5; abundance: -; v_gene: TRBV5-6; CDR3aa: CASSLGWTGGSNQPQHF
j_gene: TRBJ1-4; abundance: once; v_gene: TRBV5-1; CDR3aa: CASSLGTDYEKLFF
j_gene: TRBJ2-2; abundance: once; v_gene: TRBV5-4; CDR3aa: CASSFVENTGELFF
j_gene: TRBJ2-7; abundance: -; v_gene: TRBV15; CDR3aa: CATSREIATNYEQYF
j_gene: TRBJ1-2; abundance: -; v_gene: TRBV18; CDR3aa: CASSPRRTGTNSYTF
j_gene: TRBJ1-2; abundance: -; v_gene: TRBV27; CDR3aa: CASSFRNPLKGGDGYTF
j_gene: TRBJ2-3; abundance: -; v_gene: TRBV9; CDR3aa: CASSPYPGQGTDTQYF
j_gene: TRBJ2-1; abundance: -; v_gene: TRBV28; CDR3aa: CATLERGNNEQFF
j_gene: TRBJ2-7; abundance: -; v_gene: TRBV5-3; CDR3aa: CARSPPGQDYYEQYF
j_gene: TRBJ1-2; abundance: -; v_gene: TRBV10-2; CDR3aa: CASSESRGASVPNYGYTF
j_gene: TRBJ2-7; abundance: -; v_gene: TRBV4-1; CDR3aa: CASSQSLRSYEQYF
j_gene: TRBJ1-2; abundance: few; v_gene: TRBV7-6; CDR3aa: CASSLGRGDGYTF
j_gene: TRBJ2-1; abundance: -; v_gene: TRBV7-9; CDR3aa: CASNDRREYYNEQFF
j_gene: TRBJ1-1; abundance: -; v_gene: TRBV7-7; CDR3aa: CASSPGGTREAFF
j_gene: TRBJ2-7; abundance: -; v_gene: TRBV19; CDR3aa: CASSLEQGISYEQYF
j_gene: TRBJ2-3; abundance: -; v_gene: TRBV6-5; CDR3aa: CASSSSGGTDTQYF
j_gene: TRBJ2-3; abundance: -; v_gene: TRBV4-3; CDR3aa: CASSLQGSRGTDTQYF
j_gene: TRBJ1-1; abundance: -; v_gene: TRBV29-1; CDR3aa: CSVLPMNTEAFF
j_gene: TRBJ1-1; abundance: -; v_gene: TRBV27; CDR3aa: CASSSPTGPLTEAFF
j_gene: TRBJ2-7; abundance: -; v_gene: TRBV28; CDR3aa: CASSTSTENLHSYEQYF
j_gene: TRBJ1-1; abundance: -; v_gene: TRBV4-1; CDR3aa: CASSQDGEQAFF
j_gene: TRBJ2-7; abundance: -; v_gene: TRBV5-6; CDR3aa: CASSLGRGEQYF